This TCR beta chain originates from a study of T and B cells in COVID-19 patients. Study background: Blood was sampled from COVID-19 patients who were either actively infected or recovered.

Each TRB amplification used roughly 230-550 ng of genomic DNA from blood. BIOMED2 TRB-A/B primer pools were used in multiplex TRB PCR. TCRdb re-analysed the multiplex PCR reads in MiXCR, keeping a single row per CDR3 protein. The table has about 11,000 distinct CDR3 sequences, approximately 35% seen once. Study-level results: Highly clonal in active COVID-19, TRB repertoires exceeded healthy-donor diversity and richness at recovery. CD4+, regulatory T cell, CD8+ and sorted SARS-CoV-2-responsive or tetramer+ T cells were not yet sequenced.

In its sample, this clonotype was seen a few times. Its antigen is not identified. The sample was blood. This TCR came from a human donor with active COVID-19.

CDR3 coding DNA: TGTGCCAGCAGTTACCCCAACAGGGACTATGAGCAGTACTTC. It translates to CASSYPNRDYEQYF. The gene calls are TRBV6-2 or TRBV6-3 and TRBJ2-7; D is perhaps TRBD2 (7 bases). In germline, CDR1 is MNHEY, CDR2 SVGEGT. Trimming pared 2 bases from V and 7 bases from J, leaving 15 bases between. The CDR3 extends over 14 amino acids.